The present T cell receptor beta chain was sequenced within a study of human T cells and chemical hapten exposure. Time point in this sample: patch test 1, 2 weeks after DPC sensitization. This sample's treatment: therapeutic diphenylcyclopropenone sensitization with weekly scalp DPC. TCRdb recomputed calls from the RACE reads with MiXCR, one row per CDR3 protein. The table records 100,000 or so distinct CDR3 sequences, about 10% of them present only once. The ends lost 1 base at V and 6 bases at J; junction bases unmatched: 7. The length of the CDR3 is 15 residues. Germline V gene data show CDR1 as SGHTA and CDR2 as FQGNSA. This clonotype has more than one count but fewer than ten.

The material sequenced was whole blood, taken in connection with sensitization to the hapten diphenylcyclopropenone (DPC). The sequence came from a woman between 40 and 55 years old with alopecia areata. Some clones in this sample may be carry-over from other donors' samples. The chain recombines TRBV7-2 with TRBJ2-3; TRBD2 agrees at 7 bases. The CDR3 bases are TGTGCCAGCAGCTTAGAGAGGGGAGGGTTGGATACGCAGTATTTT. Amino acids: CASSLERGGLDTQYF.